This TCR beta chain was obtained from a study of blood T cell repertoires in COVID-19. This clone was seen just once. Using immunoSEQ multiplex PCR, the repertoire was profiled, and TCRdb retains in-frame clones only, with some absent. The repertoire holds around 450,000 clones, with 87% as singletons. This CDR3 region has 11 residues. V was shortened by 8 bases and J by 5 bases, with 9 bases between the two germline ends. Germline lookup yields CDR1 SNHLY and CDR2 FYNNEI. Residents of approximately 25 US areas, aged about 18 to 89 years, made up the participants. The study assigned cohorts using participant-reported clinical history.

The sequencing sample was made of PBMCs or T cells enriched from blood (not recorded which). V is TRBV2 and J is TRBJ2-5; D is possibly TRBD2 (6 bases). The TCR comes from a woman in her late teens or twenties who had recovered from COVID-19. CDR3 coding DNA: TGTGCCAGCGAAACTAGCGAGACCCAGTACTTC. Its translation is CASETSETQYF.